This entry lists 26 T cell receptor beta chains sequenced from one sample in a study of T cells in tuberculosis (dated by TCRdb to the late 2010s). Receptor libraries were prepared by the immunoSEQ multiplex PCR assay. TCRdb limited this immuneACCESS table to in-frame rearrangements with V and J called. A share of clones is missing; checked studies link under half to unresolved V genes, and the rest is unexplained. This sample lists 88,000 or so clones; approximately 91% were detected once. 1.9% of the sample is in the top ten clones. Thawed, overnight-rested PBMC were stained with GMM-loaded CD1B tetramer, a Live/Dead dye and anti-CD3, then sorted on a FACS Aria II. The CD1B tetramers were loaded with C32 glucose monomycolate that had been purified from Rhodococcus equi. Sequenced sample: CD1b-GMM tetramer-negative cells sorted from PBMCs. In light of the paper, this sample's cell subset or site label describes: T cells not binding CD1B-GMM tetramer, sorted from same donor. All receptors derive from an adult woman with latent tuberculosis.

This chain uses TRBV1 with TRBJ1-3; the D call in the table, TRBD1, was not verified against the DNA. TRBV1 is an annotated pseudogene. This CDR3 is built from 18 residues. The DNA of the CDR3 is TGCACCAGCAGCCAAGATCGGTCTGACAGGAGGAGAAGAAACACCATATATTTT. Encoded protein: CTSSQDRSDRRRRNTIYF.

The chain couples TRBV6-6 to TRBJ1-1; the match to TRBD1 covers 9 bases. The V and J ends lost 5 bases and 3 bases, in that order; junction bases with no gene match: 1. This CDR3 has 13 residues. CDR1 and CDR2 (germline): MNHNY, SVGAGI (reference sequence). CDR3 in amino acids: CASSRDRDTEAFF. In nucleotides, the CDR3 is TGTGCCAGCAGTCGGGACAGGGACACTGAAGCTTTCTTT.

CDR3 amino acids: CAISETGQSSGNTIYF. The CDR3 nucleotides are TGTGCCATCAGTGAGACCGGACAGAGCTCTGGAAACACCATATATTTT. The chain couples TRBV10-3 to TRBJ1-3, with D possibly being TRBD1 (6 bases). CDR1 is ENHRY and CDR2 is SYGVKD in the germline V gene. CDR3 size: 16 residues. The V end was cut by 2 bases, the J end by 0 bases, with 11 bases between.

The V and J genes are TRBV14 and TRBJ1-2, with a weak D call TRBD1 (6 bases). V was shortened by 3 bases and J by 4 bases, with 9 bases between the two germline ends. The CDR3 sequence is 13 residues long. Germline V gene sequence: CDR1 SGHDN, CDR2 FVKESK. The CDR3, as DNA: TGTGCCAGCAGCCAGATACAGGGCTATGGCTACACCTTC. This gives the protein CASSQIQGYGYTF.

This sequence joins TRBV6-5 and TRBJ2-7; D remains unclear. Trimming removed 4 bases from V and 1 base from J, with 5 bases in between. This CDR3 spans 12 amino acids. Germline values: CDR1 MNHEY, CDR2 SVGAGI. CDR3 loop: CASSSRSYEQYF. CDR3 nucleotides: TGTGCCAGCAGTTCCAGATCCTACGAGCAGTACTTC.

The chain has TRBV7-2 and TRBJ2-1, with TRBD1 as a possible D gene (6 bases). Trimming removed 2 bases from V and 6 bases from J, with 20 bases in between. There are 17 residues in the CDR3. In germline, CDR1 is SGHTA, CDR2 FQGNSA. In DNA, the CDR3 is TGTGCCAGCAGCTTAAGTCGCAGTGGGACATCGATCAATGAGCAGTTCTTC. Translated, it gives CASSLSRSGTSINEQFF.

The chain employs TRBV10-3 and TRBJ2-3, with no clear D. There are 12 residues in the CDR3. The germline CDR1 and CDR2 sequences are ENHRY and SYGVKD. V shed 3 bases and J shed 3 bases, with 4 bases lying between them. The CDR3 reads CAISDLTDTQYF. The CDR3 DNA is TGTGCCATCAGTGATCTAACAGATACGCAGTATTTT.

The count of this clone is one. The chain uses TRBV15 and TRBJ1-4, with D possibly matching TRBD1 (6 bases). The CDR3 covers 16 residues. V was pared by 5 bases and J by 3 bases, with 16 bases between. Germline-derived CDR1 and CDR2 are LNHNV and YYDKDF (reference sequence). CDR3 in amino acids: CATSARLTGPNEKLFF. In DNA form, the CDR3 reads TGTGCCACCAGCGCGCGCCTTACAGGGCCTAATGAAAAACTGTTTTTT.

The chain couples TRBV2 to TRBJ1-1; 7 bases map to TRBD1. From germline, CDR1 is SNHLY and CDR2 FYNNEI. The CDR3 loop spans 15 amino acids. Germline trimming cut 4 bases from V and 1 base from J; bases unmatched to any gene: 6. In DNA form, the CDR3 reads TGTGCCAGCAGTGCTAGGACAGGAACGAACACTGAAGCTTTCTTT. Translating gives CASSARTGTNTEAFF.

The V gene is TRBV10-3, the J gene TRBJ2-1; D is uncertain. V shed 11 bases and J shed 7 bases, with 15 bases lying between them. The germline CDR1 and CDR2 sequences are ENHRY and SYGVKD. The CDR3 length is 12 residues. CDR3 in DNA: TGTGCCGCCCGTACCTTGGAGAATGAGCAGTTCTTC. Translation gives CAARTLENEQFF.

The DNA of the CDR3 is TGTGCCAGCAGCTTGGGTATAGAAGCTTTCTTT. Amino acid sequence: CASSLGIEAFF. The V gene is TRBV5-4, the J gene TRBJ1-1; D ambiguous. This CDR3 spans 11 amino acids. CDR1 and CDR2 (germline): SGHNT, YYREEE (reference sequence). V was shortened by 0 bases and J by 8 bases, with 5 bases between the two germline ends.

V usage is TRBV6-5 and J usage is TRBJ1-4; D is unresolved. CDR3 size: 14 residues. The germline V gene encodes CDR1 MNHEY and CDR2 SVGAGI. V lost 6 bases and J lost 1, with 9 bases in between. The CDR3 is CASRYSLTNEKLFF. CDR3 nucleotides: TGTGCCAGCAGATACAGCTTAACTAATGAAAAACTGTTTTTT.

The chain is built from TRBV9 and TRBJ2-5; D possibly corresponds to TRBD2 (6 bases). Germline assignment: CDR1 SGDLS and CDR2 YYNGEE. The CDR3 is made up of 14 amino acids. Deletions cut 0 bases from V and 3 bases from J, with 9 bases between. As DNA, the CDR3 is TGTGCCAGCAGCGTAGCGGGGGAAAAAGAGACCCAGTACTTC. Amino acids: CASSVAGEKETQYF. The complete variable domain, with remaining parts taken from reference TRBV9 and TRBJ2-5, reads DSGVTQTPKHLITATGQRVTLRCSPRSGDLSVYWYQQSLDQGLQFLIQYYNGEERAKGNILERFSAQQFPDLHSELNLSSLELGDSALYFCASSVAGEKETQYFGPGTRLLVL.

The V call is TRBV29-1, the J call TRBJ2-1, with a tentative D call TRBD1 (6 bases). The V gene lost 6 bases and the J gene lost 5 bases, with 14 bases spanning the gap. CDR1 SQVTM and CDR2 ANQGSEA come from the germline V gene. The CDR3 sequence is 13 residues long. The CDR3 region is CSVDLRGDNEQFF. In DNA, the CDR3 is TGCAGCGTAGACCTCAGGGGCGACAATGAGCAGTTCTTC.

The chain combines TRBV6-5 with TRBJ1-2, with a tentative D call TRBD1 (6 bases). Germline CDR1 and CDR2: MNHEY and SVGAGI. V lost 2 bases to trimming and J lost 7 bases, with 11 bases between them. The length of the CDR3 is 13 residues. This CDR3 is CASSYITGLGYTF. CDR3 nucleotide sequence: TGTGCCAGCAGTTACATCACAGGGCTTGGCTACACCTTC.

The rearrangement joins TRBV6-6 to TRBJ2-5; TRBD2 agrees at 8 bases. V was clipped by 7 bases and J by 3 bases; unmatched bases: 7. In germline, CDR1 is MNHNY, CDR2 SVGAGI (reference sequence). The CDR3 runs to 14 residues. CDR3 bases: TGTGCCAGCAATAATCCGGGACTAGAAGAGACCCAGTACTTC. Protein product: CASNNPGLEETQYF.

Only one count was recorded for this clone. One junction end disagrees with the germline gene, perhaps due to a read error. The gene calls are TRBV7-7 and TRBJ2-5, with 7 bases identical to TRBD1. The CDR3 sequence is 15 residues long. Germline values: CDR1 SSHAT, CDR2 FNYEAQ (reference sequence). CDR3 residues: CASSPSRGPQETQYF. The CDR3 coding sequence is TGTGCTAGCAGCCCCTCGAGGGGGCCCCAAGAGACCCAGTACTTC.

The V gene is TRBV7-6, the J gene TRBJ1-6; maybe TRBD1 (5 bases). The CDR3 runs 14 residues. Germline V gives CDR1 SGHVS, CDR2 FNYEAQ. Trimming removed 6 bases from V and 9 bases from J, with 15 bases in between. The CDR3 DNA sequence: TGTGCCAGCAGGCGGGACGGTTTTGGTTCACCCCTCCACTTT. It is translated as CASRRDGFGSPLHF.

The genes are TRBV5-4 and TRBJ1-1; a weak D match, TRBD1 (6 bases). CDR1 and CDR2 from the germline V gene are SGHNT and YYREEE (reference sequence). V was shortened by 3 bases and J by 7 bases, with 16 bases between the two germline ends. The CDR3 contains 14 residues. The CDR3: CASSSVAGTHEAFF. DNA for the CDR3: TGTGCCAGCAGCTCGGTAGCCGGGACACATGAAGCTTTCTTT.

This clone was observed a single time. In nucleotides, the CDR3 is TGTGCCAGTAGTATCCTACCCAATTCACCCCTCCACTTT. Residues: CASSILPNSPLHF. The V and J genes are TRBV19 and TRBJ1-6; D remains ambiguous. The V and J ends lost 3 bases and 7 bases respectively, with 7 bases between them. Germline V CDR1 and CDR2: LNHDA, SQIVND (reference sequence). The CDR3 length is 13 residues.

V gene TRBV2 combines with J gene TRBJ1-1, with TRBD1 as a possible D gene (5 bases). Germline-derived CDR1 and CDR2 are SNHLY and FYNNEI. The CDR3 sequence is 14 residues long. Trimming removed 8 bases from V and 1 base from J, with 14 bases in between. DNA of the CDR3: TGTGCCAGCCTGCGGAGACAGAAGAACACTGAAGCTTTCTTT. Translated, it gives CASLRRQKNTEAFF.

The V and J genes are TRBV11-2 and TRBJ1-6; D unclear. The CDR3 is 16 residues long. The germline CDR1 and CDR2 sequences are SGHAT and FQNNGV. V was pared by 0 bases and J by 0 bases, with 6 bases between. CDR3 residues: CASSLEADSYNSPLHF. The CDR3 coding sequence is TGTGCCAGCAGCTTAGAGGCGGACTCCTATAATTCACCCCTCCACTTT. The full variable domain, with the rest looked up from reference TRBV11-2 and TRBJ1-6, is EAGVAQSPRYKIIEKRQSVAFWCNPISGHATLYWYQQILGQGPKLLIQFQNNGVVDDSQLPKDRFSAERLKGVDSTLKIQPAKLEDSAVYLCASSLEADSYNSPLHFGNGTRLTVT.

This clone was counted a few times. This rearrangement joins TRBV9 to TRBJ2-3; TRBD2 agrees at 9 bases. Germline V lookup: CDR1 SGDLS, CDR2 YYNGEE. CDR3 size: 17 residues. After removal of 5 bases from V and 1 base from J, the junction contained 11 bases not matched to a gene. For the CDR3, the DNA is TGTGCCAGCAGTGCTTTAGCGGAGCGGGGGGGCACAGATACGCAGTATTTT. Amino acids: CASSALAERGGTDTQYF.

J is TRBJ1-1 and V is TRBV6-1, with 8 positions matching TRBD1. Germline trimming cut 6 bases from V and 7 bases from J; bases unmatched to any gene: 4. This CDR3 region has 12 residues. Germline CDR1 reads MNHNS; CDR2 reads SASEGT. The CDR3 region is CASRDRVIEAFF. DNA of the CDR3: TGTGCCAGCAGGGACAGGGTTATTGAAGCTTTCTTT.

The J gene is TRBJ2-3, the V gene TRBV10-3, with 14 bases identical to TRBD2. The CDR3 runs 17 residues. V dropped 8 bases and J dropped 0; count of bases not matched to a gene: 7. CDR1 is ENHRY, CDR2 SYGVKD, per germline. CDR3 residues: CAIGGLAGGTSTDTQYF. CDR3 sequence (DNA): TGTGCCATCGGTGGACTAGCGGGGGGTACTAGCACAGATACGCAGTATTTT.

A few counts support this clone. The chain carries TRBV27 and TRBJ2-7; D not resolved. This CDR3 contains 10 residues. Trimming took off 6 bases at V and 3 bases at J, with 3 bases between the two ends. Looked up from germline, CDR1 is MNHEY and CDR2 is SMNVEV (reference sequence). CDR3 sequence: CASRDYEQYV. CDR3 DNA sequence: TGTGCCAGCAGAGACTACGAGCAGTACGTC.